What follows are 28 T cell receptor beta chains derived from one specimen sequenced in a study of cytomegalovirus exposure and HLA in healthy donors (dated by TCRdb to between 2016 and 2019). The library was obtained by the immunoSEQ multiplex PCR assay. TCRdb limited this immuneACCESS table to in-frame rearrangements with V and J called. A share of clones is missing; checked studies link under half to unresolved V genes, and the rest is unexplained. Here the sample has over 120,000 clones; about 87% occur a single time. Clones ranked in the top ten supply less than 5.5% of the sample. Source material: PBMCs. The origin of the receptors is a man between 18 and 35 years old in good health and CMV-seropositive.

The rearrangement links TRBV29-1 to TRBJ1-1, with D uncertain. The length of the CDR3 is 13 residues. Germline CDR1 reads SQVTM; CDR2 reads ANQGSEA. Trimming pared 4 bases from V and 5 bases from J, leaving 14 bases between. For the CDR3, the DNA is TGCAGCGTTGTAGAACAGAGAGGGACTGAAGCTTTCTTT. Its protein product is CSVVEQRGTEAFF.

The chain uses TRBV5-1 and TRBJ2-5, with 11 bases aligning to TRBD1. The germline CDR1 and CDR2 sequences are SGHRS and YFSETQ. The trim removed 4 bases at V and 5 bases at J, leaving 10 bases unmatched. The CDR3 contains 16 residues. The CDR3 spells CASSTGQGAGLETQYF. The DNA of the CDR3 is TGCGCCAGCAGCACCGGACAGGGGGCGGGTCTGGAGACCCAGTACTTC.

The CDR3 DNA reads TGTGCCAGCAGCGCCCGCGGGGACTTATCGGGGGAGCAGTACTTC. Translating it yields CASSARGDLSGEQYF. The chain carries TRBV9 and TRBJ2-7; possible D gene TRBD2, 6 bases. V was trimmed by 3 bases and J by 7 bases, leaving 20 bases between them. This CDR3 spans 15 amino acids. The germline V gene has CDR1 SGDLS and CDR2 YYNGEE.

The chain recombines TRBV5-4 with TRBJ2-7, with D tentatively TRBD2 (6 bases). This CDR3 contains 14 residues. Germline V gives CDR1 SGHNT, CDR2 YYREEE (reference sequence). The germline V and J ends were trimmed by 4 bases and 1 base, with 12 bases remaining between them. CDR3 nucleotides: TGTGCCAGCAGCCGCCGGGACTCATCCTACGAGCAGTACTTC. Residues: CASSRRDSSYEQYF.

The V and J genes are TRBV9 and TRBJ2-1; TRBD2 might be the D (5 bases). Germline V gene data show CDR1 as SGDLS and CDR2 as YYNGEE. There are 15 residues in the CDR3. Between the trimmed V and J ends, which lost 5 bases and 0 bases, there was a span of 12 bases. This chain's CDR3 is CASSVGSISYNEQFF. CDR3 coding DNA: TGTGCCAGCAGTGTTGGGAGTATCTCCTACAATGAGCAGTTCTTC.

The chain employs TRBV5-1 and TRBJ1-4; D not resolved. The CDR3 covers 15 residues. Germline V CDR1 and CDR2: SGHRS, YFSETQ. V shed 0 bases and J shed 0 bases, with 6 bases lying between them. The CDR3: CASSLDRATNEKLFF. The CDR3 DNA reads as TGCGCCAGCAGCTTGGACCGAGCAACTAATGAAAAACTGTTTTTT.

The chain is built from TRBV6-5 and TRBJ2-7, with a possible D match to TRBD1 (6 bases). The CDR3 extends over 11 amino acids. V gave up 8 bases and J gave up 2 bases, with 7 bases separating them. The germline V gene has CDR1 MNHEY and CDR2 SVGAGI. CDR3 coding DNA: TGTGCCAGCGGGGGCCCCTACGAGCAGTACTTC. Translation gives CASGGPYEQYF.

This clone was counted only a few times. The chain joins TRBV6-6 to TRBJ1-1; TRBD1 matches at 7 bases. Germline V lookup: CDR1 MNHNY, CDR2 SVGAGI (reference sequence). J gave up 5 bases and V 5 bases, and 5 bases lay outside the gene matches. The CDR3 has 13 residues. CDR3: CASSATGRTEAFF. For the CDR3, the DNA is TGTGCCAGCAGTGCGACAGGGCGGACTGAAGCTTTCTTT.

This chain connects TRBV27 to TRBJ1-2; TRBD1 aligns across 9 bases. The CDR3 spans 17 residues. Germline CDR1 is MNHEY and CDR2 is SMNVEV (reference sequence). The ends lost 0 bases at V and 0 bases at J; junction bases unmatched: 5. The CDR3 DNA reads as TGTGCCAGCAGTTTATCGGGACAGGGCTTTACTAACTATGGCTACACCTTC. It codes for CASSLSGQGFTNYGYTF.

The CDR3 loop reads CASRSRTRNEQYF. For the CDR3, the DNA is TGTGCCAGCAGGTCGAGGACTAGGAACGAGCAGTACTTC. The genes are TRBV6-5 and TRBJ2-7; 7 bases fit TRBD2. Germline V gene data show CDR1 as MNHEY and CDR2 as SVGAGI. With 6 bases clipped from V and 5 bases from J, the junction kept 7 bases outside the gene matches. The CDR3 is 13 amino acids.

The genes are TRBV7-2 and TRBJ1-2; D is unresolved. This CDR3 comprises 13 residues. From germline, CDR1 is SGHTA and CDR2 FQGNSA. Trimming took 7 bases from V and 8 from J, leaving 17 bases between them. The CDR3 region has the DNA TGTGCCAGCAAATTAACGAGTCTCAACGGCTACACCTTC. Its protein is CASKLTSLNGYTF. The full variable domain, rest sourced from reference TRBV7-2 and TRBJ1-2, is GAGVSQSPSNKVTEKGKDVELRCDPISGHTALYWYRQSLGQGLEFLIYFQGNSAPDKSGLPSDRFSAERTGGSVSTLTIQRTQQEDSAVYLCASKLTSLNGYTFGSGTRLTVV.

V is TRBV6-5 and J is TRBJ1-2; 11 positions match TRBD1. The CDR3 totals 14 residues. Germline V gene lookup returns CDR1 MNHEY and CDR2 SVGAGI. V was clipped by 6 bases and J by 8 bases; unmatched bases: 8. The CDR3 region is CASSGTGGVIGYTF. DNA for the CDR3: TGTGCCAGCAGCGGGACAGGGGGGGTTATCGGCTACACCTTC.

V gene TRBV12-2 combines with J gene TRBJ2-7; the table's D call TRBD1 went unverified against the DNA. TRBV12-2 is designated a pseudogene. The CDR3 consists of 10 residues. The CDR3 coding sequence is TGTGCAAAGGACACCTACGAGCAGTACTTC. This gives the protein CAKDTYEQYF.

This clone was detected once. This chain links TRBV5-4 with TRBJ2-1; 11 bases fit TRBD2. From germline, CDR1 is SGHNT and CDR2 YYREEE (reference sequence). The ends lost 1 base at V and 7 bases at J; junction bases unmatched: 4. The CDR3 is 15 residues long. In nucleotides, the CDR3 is TGTGCCAGCAGCTTGATAGCGGGAGGGTCGAATGAGCAGTTCTTC. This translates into CASSLIAGGSNEQFF.

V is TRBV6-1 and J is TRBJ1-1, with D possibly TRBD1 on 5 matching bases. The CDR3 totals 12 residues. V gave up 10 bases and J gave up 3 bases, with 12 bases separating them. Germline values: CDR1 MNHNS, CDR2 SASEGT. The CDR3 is CAIKGVDTEAFF. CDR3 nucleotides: TGTGCCATCAAAGGGGTTGACACTGAAGCTTTCTTT.

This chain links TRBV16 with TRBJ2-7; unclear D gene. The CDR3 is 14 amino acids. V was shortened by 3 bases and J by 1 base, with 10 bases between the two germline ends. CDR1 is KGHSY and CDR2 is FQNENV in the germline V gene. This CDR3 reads CASSHPARSYEQYF. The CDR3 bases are TGTGCCAGCAGCCATCCCGCCAGGTCCTACGAGCAGTACTTC.

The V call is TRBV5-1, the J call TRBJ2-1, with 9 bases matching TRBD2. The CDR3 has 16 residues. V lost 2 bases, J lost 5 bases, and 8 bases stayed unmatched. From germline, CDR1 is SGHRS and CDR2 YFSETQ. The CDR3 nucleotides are TGCGCCAGCAGCTTTACCGGGACTAGCAGTGACAATGAGCAGTTCTTC. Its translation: CASSFTGTSSDNEQFF.

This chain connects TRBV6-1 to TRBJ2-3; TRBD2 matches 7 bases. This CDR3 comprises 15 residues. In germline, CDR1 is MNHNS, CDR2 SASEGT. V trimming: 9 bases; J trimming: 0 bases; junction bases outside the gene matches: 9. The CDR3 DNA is TGTGCCAGTCAAGGGAGGGCCTGGAGCACAGATACGCAGTATTTT. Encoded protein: CASQGRAWSTDTQYF.

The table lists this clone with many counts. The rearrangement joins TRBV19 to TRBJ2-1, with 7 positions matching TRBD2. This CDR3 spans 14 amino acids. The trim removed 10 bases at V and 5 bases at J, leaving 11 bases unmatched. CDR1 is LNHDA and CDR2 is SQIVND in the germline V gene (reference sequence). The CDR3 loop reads CATDGGRVDNEQFF. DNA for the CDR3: TGTGCCACGGACGGCGGGAGAGTCGACAATGAGCAGTTCTTC. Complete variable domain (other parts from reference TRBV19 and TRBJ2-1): DGGITQSPKYLFRKEGQNVTLSCEQNLNHDAMYWYRQDPGQGLRLIYYSQIVNDFQKGDIAEGYSVSREKKESFPLTVTSAQKNPTAFYLCATDGGRVDNEQFFGPGTRLTVL.

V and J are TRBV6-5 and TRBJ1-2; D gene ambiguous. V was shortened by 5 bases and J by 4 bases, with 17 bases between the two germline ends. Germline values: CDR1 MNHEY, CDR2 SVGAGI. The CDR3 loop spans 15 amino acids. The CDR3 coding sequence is TGTGCCAGCAGTCCCCCGTTCCTGGAGGCCTATGGCTACACCTTC. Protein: CASSPPFLEAYGYTF.

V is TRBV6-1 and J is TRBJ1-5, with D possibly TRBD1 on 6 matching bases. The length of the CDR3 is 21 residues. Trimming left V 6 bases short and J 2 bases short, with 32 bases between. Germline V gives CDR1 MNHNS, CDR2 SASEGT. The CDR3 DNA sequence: TGTGCCAGCAGAGAATCTCCATGGTGGACAGTGCCTCTTAGGGGCAATCAGCCCCAGCATTTT. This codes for CASRESPWWTVPLRGNQPQHF.

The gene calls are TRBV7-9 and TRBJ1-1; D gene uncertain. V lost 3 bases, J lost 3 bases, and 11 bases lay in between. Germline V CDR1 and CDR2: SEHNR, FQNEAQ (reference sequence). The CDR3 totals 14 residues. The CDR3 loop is CASSFSDTHTEAFF. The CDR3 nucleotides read TGTGCCAGCAGCTTCTCCGACACGCACACTGAAGCTTTCTTT.

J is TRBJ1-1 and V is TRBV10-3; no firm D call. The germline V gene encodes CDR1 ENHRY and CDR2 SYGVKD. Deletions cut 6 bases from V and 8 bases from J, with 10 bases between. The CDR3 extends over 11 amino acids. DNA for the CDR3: TGTGCCATCAGGACTGCGGGGGAAGCTTTCTTT. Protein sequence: CAIRTAGEAFF.

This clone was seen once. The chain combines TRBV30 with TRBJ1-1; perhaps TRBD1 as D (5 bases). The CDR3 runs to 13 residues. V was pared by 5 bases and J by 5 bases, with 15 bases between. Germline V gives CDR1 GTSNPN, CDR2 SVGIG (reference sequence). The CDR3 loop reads CAWEAGDRTEAFF. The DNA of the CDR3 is TGTGCCTGGGAGGCGGGGGATCGTACTGAAGCTTTCTTT.

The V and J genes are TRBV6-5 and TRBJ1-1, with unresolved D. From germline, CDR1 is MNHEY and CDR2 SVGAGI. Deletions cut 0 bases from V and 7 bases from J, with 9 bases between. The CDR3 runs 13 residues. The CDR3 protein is CASSYSMRVEAFF. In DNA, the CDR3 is TGTGCCAGCAGTTACTCGATGAGAGTTGAAGCTTTCTTT.

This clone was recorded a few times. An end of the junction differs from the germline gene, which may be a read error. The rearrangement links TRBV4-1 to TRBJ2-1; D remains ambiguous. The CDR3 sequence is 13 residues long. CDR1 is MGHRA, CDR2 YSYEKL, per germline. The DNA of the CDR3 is TGCGCCAGCAGCCCTAGAGAGTCGCCGGAGCGGTTCTTC. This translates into CASSPRESPERFF.

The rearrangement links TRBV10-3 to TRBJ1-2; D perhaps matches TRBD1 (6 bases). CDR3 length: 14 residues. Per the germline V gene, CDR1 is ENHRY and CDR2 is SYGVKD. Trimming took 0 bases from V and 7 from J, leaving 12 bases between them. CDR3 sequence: CAISESKTGSGYTF. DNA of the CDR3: TGTGCCATCAGTGAGTCTAAGACAGGTTCTGGCTACACCTTC.

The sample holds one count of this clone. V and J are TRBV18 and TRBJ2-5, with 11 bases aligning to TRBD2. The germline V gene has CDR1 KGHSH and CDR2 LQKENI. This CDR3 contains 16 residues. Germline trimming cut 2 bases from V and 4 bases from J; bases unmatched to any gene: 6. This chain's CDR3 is CASSPKLAGVGETQYF. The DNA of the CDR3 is TGTGCCAGCTCACCAAAACTAGCGGGAGTCGGAGAGACCCAGTACTTC.